Listed below are T cell receptor beta chains from one sample, sequenced in a study of shared clonotypes between healthy human individuals. Sequencing was performed with immunoSEQ multiplex PCR; in TCRdb, only in-frame clones are kept and a portion is missing. The sample consists of about 680,000 clones, about 91% of them appearing once. Sequenced input: naive CD8+ T cells sorted from blood. These receptors were obtained from a man aged 25 to 40 in good health. Both conserved end residues are part of each CDR3. Fields, in order: J gene, V gene, clone size, D gene, CDR3 DNA, CDR3 protein. A D gene is named only where the DNA matches it firmly. Part of the rows lack a size; the others show once, few, many or a class for expanded clones.

>TRBJ2-1|TRBV15|.|.
TGTGCCACCAGCAGAGATACTAGTACCTACAATGAGCAGTTCTTC
CATSRDTSTYNEQFF
>TRBJ2-1|TRBV27|.|TRBD2
TGTGCCAGCAGGCTAGCGGCGGACACCAATGAGCAGTTCTTC
CASRLAADTNEQFF
>TRBJ2-7|TRBV7-9|.|.
TGTGCCAGCAGCTTAAAGAGCTCCTACGAGCAGTACTTC
CASSLKSSYEQYF
>TRBJ2-1|TRBV7-6|.|.
TGTGCCAGCAGCTTAGAACTAGCCAACAATGAGCAGTTCTTC
CASSLELANNEQFF
>TRBJ2-2|TRBV10-1|.|.
TGCGCCAGCAGTGCCAAGTCGTTCACCGGGGAGCTGTTTTTT
CASSAKSFTGELFF
>TRBJ1-2|TRBV6-6|.|.
TGTGCCAGCAGTTACTCGGGGGGCGGGGCTAGGTATGGCTACACCTTC
CASSYSGGGARYGYTF
>TRBJ2-7|TRBV27|.|.
TGTGCCAGCAGTCCCGGGGTAGCAACACCTTTTACCTACGAGCAGTACTTC
CASSPGVATPFTYEQYF
>TRBJ2-7|TRBV7-9|.|.
TGTGCCAGCAGCGGGAGACACCCTTACGAGCAGTACTTC
CASSGRHPYEQYF
>TRBJ1-1|TRBV11-2|once|.
TGTGCCAGCAGCTCGCAGACAGGTATGAACACTGAAGCTTTCTTT
CASSSQTGMNTEAFF
>TRBJ2-1|TRBV7-9|once|TRBD2
TGTGCCAGCAGCTGGCAGCGGGGTGGCTACAATGAGCAGTTCTTC
CASSWQRGGYNEQFF
>TRBJ1-4|TRBV6-5|.|.
TGTGCCAGCAGTTACTCCACCGGGAACAAAGGAGAAAAACTGTTTTTT
CASSYSTGNKGEKLFF
>TRBJ2-2|TRBV10-1|once|.
TGCGCCAGCAAGGGGACCGGGGAGCTGTTTTTT
CASKGTGELFF
>TRBJ2-7|TRBV10-1|once|TRBD2
TGCGCCAGCAGTGATGGGGCTAGCGGGAGCTTATACGAGCAGTACTTC
CASSDGASGSLYEQYF
>TRBJ2-7|TRBV7-2|.|TRBD2
TGTGCCAGCAGCTTAGCCCCGAGGTCGGGACTAGGGTCCTCCGAGCAGTACTTC
CASSLAPRSGLGSSEQYF
>TRBJ2-7|TRBV27|.|TRBD2
TGTGCCAGCAGCTCGGGACTAGCGGGAACTACCTACGAGCAGTACTTC
CASSSGLAGTTYEQYF
>TRBJ2-1|TRBV9|once|TRBD2
TGTGCCAGCAGCGTAGTGTCAGCGGGGGACAATGAGCAGTTCTTC
CASSVVSAGDNEQFF
>TRBJ1-1|TRBV19|.|.
TGTGCCAGTAGTATTCTCCCGTCCTCGAACACTGAAGCTTTCTTT
CASSILPSSNTEAFF
>TRBJ2-7|TRBV6-6|.|.
TGTGCCAGCACCGAGGGCTCCTACGAGCAGTACTTC
CASTEGSYEQYF
>TRBJ2-7|TRBV27|.|.
TGTGCCAGCAGTGAGGGGACGTACCCCTACGAGCAGTACTTC
CASSEGTYPYEQYF
>TRBJ2-1|TRBV7-9|.|.
TGTGCCAGCAGCCTCCCCCCAGCGGCCCACAATGAGCAGTTCTTC
CASSLPPAAHNEQFF
>TRBJ2-7|TRBV7-6|.|.
TGTGCCAGCAGCCCGGCGGACAGCTACGAGCAGTACTTC
CASSPADSYEQYF
>TRBJ2-2|TRBV4-3|.|TRBD1
TGCGCCAGCAGCCAAGTTTTCGGGACAGGGAACACCGGGGAGCTGTTTTTT
CASSQVFGTGNTGELFF
>TRBJ1-5|TRBV4-1|.|.
TGCGCCAGCAGCCCTTTTACGGGGCCCGGGGTTAGCAATCAGCCCCAGCATTTT
CASSPFTGPGVSNQPQHF
>TRBJ2-2|TRBV4-1|.|.
TGCGCCAGCAAGTTTCAGGGGATGGGCCCCGGGGAGCTGTTTTTT
CASKFQGMGPGELFF
>TRBJ2-1|TRBV7-9|.|TRBD2
TGTGCCGGTAGCGGGAGCTCCTACAATGAGCAGTTCTTC
CAGSGSSYNEQFF
>TRBJ2-5|TRBV27|many|.
TGTGCCAGCAGTTTACTAGGGTTTCAAGAGACCCAGTACTTC
CASSLLGFQETQYF
>TRBJ2-7|TRBV7-8|.|.
TGTGCCAGCAGCCCCGGGGACGAGCAGTACTTC
CASSPGDEQYF
>TRBJ1-1|TRBV10-3|few|.
TGTGCCATCAGCATCGACACTGAAGCTTTCTTT
CAISIDTEAFF
>TRBJ2-3|TRBV13|.|.
TGTGCCAGCAGCTTTGGCGGTGGCACAGATACGCAGTATTTT
CASSFGGGTDTQYF
>TRBJ2-4|TRBV11-2|.|TRBD2
TGTGCCAGCAGCCGCAGCGGGAGTGGGGCCAAAAACATTCAGTACTTC
CASSRSGSGAKNIQYF
>TRBJ1-4|TRBV28|.|TRBD1
TGTGCCAGCAGTTTTTCGGCCCGACAGGGGCCTTATGAAAAACTGTTTTTT
CASSFSARQGPYEKLFF
>TRBJ2-2|TRBV2|.|TRBD2
TGTGCCAGCAGTGGGACCGGGACTAGCGGATTAAGCGGGGAGCTGTTTTTT
CASSGTGTSGLSGELFF
>TRBJ2-5|TRBV11-2|.|TRBD2
TGTGCCAGCAGCTTAGTGGGCGGGAGGTACCAAGAGACCCAGTACTTC
CASSLVGGRYQETQYF
>TRBJ2-2|TRBV27|once|TRBD2
TGTGCCAGCAGTTTAAGGCCTAGCGGGAGGGGAGGGGAGCTGTTTTTT
CASSLRPSGRGGELFF
>TRBJ2-2|TRBV4-1|.|.
TGCGCCAGCAGCCAAGATAGTCGCGGGGAGCTGTTTTTT
CASSQDSRGELFF
>TRBJ2-7|TRBV15|.|.
TGTGCCACCAGCAGAGCCCGGCAGGGACACTACGAGCAGTACTTC
CATSRARQGHYEQYF
>TRBJ2-7|TRBV9|.|TRBD2
TGTGCCAGTACACTGTACTGGCGGGAGATGCACGCCCCAAGCTCCTACGAGCAGTACTTC
CASTLYWREMHAPSSYEQYF
>TRBJ2-3|TRBV2|.|.
TGTGCCAGCACGTTCGGGGGAGTTGGAGATACGCAGTATTTT
CASTFGGVGDTQYF
>TRBJ2-7|TRBV7-2|.|TRBD1
TGTGCCAGCACTGTATGGGACAGGGACTACGAGCAGTACTTC
CASTVWDRDYEQYF
>TRBJ2-7|TRBV7-9|many|.
TGTGCCAGCAGCTCACGGCAGGCACAGCGCTACGAGCAGTACTTC
CASSSRQAQRYEQYF
>TRBJ2-1|TRBV7-9|.|.
TGTGCCAAACTTCTAAGGAGGGGTGAGCAGTTCTTC
CAKLLRRGEQFF
>TRBJ2-1|TRBV27|.|TRBD2
TGTGCCAGCAGTCCTGGGACTAGCGGACCAATCAGTGAGCAGTTCTTC
CASSPGTSGPISEQFF
>TRBJ2-6|TRBV7-9|.|.
TGTGCCAGCAGCTCCCGGGGCCCTGGGGCCAACGTCCTGACTTTC
CASSSRGPGANVLTF
>TRBJ2-1|TRBV4-3|.|TRBD2
TGCGCCAGCAGCGGGGGACTAGCGGGAGGGCCCGGTGAGCAGTTCTTC
CASSGGLAGGPGEQFF
>TRBJ1-1|TRBV4-3|.|.
TGCGCCAGCAGCCAAGCTGTGGGGTCTGAAGCTTTCTTT
CASSQAVGSEAFF
>TRBJ2-5|TRBV13|once|.
TGTGCCAGCAGCCATCGGACAGGAGGGGAGACCCAGTACTTC
CASSHRTGGETQYF
>TRBJ2-5|TRBV2|.|.
TGTGCCAGCAGTGACGGGTTGGGGCTGGAGGAGACCCAGTACTTC
CASSDGLGLEETQYF
>TRBJ2-7|TRBV9|.|.
TGTGCCAGCAGCATTCGACCGGGCTACTACGAGCAGTACTTC
CASSIRPGYYEQYF
>TRBJ2-3|TRBV9|.|TRBD2
TGTGCCAGCAGCGTAGAGTCCTCGGGAGCGGGGAGCACAGATACGCAGTATTTT
CASSVESSGAGSTDTQYF